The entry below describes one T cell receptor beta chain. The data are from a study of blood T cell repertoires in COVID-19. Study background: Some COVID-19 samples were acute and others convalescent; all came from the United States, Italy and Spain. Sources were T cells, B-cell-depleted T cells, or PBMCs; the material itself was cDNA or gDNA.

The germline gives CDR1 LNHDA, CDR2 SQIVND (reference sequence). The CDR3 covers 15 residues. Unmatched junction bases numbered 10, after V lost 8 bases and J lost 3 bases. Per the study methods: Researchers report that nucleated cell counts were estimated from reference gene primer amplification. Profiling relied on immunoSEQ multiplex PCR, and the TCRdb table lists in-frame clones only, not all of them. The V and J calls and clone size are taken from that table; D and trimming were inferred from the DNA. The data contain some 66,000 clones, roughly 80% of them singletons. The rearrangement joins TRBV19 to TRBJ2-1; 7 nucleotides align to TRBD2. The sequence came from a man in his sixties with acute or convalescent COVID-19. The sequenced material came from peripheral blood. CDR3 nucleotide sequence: TGTGCCAGTGAAGGGGACGGGGGGTACTACAATGAGCAGTTCTTC. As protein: CASEGDGGYYNEQFF. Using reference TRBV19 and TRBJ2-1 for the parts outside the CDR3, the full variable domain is DGGITQSPKYLFRKEGQNVTLSCEQNLNHDAMYWYRQDPGQGLRLIYYSQIVNDFQKGDIAEGYSVSREKKESFPLTVTSAQKNPTAFYLCASEGDGGYYNEQFFGPGTRLTVL.